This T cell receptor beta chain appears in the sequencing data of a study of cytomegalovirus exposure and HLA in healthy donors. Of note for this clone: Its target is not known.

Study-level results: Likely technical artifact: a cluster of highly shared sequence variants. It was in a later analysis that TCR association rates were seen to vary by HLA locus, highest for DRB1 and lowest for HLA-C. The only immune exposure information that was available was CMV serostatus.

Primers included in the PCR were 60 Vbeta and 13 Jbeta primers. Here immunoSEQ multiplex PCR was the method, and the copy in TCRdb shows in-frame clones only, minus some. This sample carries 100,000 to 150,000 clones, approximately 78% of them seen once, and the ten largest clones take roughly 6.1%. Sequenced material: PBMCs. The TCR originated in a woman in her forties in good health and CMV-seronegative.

DNA of the CDR3: TGTGCCAGTAGTATCTGGTGGACAGATTCTGACGTGGAAAAACTGTTTTTT. Translation gives CASSIWWTDSDVEKLFF. V usage is TRBV19 and J usage is TRBJ1-4; D may be TRBD1 (6 bases). The CDR3 is 17 amino acids. V lost 3 bases to trimming and J lost 8 bases, with 22 bases between them. Germline V gene sequence: CDR1 LNHDA, CDR2 SQIVND (reference sequence).